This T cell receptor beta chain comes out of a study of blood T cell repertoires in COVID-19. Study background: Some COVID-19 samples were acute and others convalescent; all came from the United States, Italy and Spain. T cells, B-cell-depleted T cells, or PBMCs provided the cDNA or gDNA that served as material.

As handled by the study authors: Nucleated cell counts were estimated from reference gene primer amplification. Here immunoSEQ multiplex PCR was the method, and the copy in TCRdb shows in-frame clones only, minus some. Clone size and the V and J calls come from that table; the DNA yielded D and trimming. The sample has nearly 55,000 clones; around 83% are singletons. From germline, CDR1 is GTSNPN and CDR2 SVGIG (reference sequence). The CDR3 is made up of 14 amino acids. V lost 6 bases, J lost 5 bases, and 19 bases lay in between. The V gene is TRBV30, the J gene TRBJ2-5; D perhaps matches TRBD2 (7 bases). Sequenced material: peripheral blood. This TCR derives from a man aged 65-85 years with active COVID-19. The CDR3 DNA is TGTGCCTGCCCAGCTGGGGGGGCGACGGAGACCCAGTACTTC. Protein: CACPAGGATETQYF. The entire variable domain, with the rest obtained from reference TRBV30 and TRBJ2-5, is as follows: SQTIHQWPATLVQPVGSPLSLECTVEGTSNPNLYWYRQAAGRGLQLLFYSVGIGQISSEVPQNLSASRPQDRQFILSSKKLLLSDSGFYLCACPAGGATETQYFGPGTRLLVL.